This is a list of T cell receptor beta chains from one sample in a study of T-cell reconstitution after alpha-beta-depleted transplantation in children. TCRdb recomputed calls from the PCR reads with MiXCR, one row per CDR3 protein. The table records some 530,000 distinct CDR3 sequences, around an eighth of them present only once. Material: PBMCs from the stem cell graft donor, obtained from the stem cell graft. The source of these receptors is a human donor who donated a stem cell graft to a child with combined immunodeficiency. Both conserved end residues are part of each CDR3. The D gene is left open where the match is weak. Some rows mark clone size as missing; the rest say once, few, many or name a class of expanded clone.

TRBV30	NA	TRBJ2-1	NA	CAWNTGSSYNEQFF	TGTGCCTGGAATACAGGGTCTTCCTACAATGAGCAGTTCTTC
TRBV7-2	NA	TRBJ2-3	few	CASTPRWAGRTDTQYF	TGTGCCAGCACCCCTAGATGGGCGGGGCGCACAGATACGCAGTATTTT
TRBV7-9	TRBD1	TRBJ2-7	NA	CASSLVWDRSYEQYF	TGTGCCAGCAGCTTAGTCTGGGACAGGAGCTACGAGCAGTACTTC
TRBV12-3/TRBV12-4	NA	TRBJ1-1	few	CASSFGRGMNTEAFF	TGTGCCAGCAGTTTTGGGCGGGGGATGAACACTGAAGCTTTCTTT
TRBV12-3/TRBV12-4	TRBD2	TRBJ2-1	few	CASSSWKREYNEQFF	TGTGCCAGCAGTTCGTGGAAGCGGGAATACAATGAGCAGTTCTTC
TRBV10-3	NA	TRBJ1-2	many	CAISETRDNGYTF	TGTGCCATCAGTGAAACCAGGGATAACGGCTACACCTTC
TRBV7-8	TRBD1	TRBJ1-1	NA	CASSLGTGRLNTEAFF	TGTGCCAGCAGTTTAGGGACAGGAAGATTGAACACTGAAGCTTTCTTT
TRBV27	TRBD1	TRBJ2-1	NA	CASSRWTGYEQFF	TGTGCCAGCAGTCGTTGGACAGGGTATGAGCAGTTCTTC
TRBV7-6	TRBD2	TRBJ2-5	NA	CASSLVLAGVGQETQYF	TGTGCCAGCAGCTTAGTACTAGCGGGAGTGGGGCAAGAGACCCAGTACTTC
TRBV7-2	NA	TRBJ1-5	NA	CASSLDSLSNQPQHF	TGTGCCAGCAGCTTAGACAGCTTGAGCAATCAGCCCCAGCATTTT
TRBV6-1	NA	TRBJ1-1	NA	CASSSQTANTEAFF	TGTGCCAGCAGTAGCCAGACAGCGAACACTGAAGCTTTCTTT
TRBV20-1	NA	TRBJ2-7	few	CSAFWGQGNEQYF	TGCAGTGCTTTTTGGGGGCAGGGGAACGAGCAGTACTTC
TRBV12-3/TRBV12-4	NA	TRBJ2-7	few	CASSLWEGPYEQYF	TGTGCCAGCAGTTTATGGGAAGGCCCTTACGAGCAGTACTTC
TRBV28	NA	TRBJ2-7	many	CASSTARRIYEQYF	TGTGCCAGCAGTACCGCGCGGAGAATCTACGAGCAGTACTTC
TRBV7-7	NA	TRBJ2-6	few	CASSAPGANVLTF	TGTGCCAGCAGCGCCCCCGGGGCCAACGTCCTGACTTTC
TRBV7-3	NA	TRBJ2-3	few	CASSLSGAGTDTQYF	TGTGCCAGCAGCTTATCAGGGGCCGGCACAGATACGCAGTATTTT
TRBV20-1	NA	TRBJ2-1	few	CSARDPFRAYNEQFF	TGCAGTGCTAGAGATCCCTTCCGAGCCTACAATGAGCAGTTCTTC
TRBV9	NA	TRBJ2-2	few	CASSVEEIANTGELFF	TGTGCCAGCAGCGTAGAAGAAATCGCGAACACCGGGGAGCTGTTTTTT
TRBV30	TRBD1	TRBJ1-2	few	CAWRQGWDYGYTF	TGTGCCTGGAGACAGGGGTGGGACTATGGCTACACCTTC
TRBV19	NA	TRBJ2-3	NA	CASSTSGTPSTDAQYF	TGTGCCAGTAGTACCTCTGGGACCCCTAGCACAGATGCGCAGTATTTT
TRBV11-2	NA	TRBJ1-1	NA	CASSLAGIRNTEAFF	TGTGCCAGCAGCTTGGCGGGGATCCGGAACACTGAAGCTTTCTTT
TRBV12-3/TRBV12-4	NA	TRBJ2-1	NA	CASSLIRGNEQFF	TGTGCCAGCAGTTTAATCCGGGGGAATGAGCAGTTCTTC
TRBV18	TRBD1	TRBJ2-7	many	CASSPQGARGYEQYF	TGTGCCAGCTCACCCCAGGGGGCGCGAGGCTACGAGCAGTACTTC
TRBV7-3	NA	TRBJ2-7	NA	CASSLIKGYEQYF	TGTGCCAGCAGCTTAATAAAGGGCTACGAGCAGTACTTC
TRBV7-9	TRBD1	TRBJ2-7	NA	CASSYIGTGVGYEQYF	TGTGCCAGCAGTTACATCGGGACAGGGGTTGGCTACGAGCAGTACTTC
TRBV9	TRBD2	TRBJ2-1	many	CASSMGTSPDNEQFF	TGTGCCAGCAGCATGGGGACTAGTCCCGACAATGAGCAGTTCTTC